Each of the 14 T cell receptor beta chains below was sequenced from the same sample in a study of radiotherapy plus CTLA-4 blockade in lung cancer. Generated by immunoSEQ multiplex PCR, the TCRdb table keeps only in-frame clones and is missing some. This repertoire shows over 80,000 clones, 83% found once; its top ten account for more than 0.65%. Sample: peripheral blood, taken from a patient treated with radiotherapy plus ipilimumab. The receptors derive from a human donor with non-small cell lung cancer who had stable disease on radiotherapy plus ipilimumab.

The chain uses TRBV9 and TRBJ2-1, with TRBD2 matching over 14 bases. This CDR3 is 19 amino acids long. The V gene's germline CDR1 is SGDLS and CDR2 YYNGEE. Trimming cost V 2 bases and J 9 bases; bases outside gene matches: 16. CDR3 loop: CASSVLLSSGTSGRSEQFF. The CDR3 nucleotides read TGTGCCAGCAGCGTCCTACTCTCCTCCGGGACTAGCGGGAGAAGTGAGCAGTTCTTC.

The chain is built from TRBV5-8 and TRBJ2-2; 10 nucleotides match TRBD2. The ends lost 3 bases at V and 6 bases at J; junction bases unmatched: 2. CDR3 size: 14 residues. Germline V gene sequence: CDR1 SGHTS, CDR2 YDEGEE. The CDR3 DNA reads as TGTGCCAGCAGCTCCGGACTAGCGGCCGGGGAGCTGTTTTTT. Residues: CASSSGLAAGELFF. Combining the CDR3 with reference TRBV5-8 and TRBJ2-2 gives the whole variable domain EAGVTQSPTHLIKTRGQQATLRCSPISGHTSVYWYQQALGLGLQFLLWYDEGEERNRGNFPPRFSGRQFPNYSSELNVNALELEDSALYLCASSSGLAAGELFFGEGSRLTVL.

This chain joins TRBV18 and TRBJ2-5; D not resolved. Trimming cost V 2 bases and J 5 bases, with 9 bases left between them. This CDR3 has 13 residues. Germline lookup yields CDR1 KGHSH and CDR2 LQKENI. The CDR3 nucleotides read TGTGCCAGCTCACCAGTTTCCGCTGAGACCCAGTACTTC. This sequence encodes CASSPVSAETQYF. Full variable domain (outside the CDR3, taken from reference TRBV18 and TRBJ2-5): NAGVMQNPRHLVRRRGQEARLRCSPMKGHSHVYWYRQLPEEGLKFMVYLQKENIIDESGMPKERFSAEFPKEGPSILRIQQVVRGDSAAYFCASSPVSAETQYFGPGTRLLVL.

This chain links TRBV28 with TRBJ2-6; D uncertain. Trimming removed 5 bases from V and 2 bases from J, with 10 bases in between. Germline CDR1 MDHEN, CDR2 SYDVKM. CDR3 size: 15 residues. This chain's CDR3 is CASSRTGPGANVLTF. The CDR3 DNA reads TGTGCCAGCAGTCGGACCGGGCCTGGGGCCAACGTCCTGACTTTC.

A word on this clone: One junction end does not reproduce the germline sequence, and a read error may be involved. CDR3 amino acids: CASSLSAGMAEAFF. The DNA for the CDR3 is TGCGCCAGCAGCTTGAGCGCAGGGATGGCTGAAGCTTTCTTT. The rearrangement uses TRBV7-9 and TRBJ1-1; D perhaps matches TRBD1 (5 bases). The V gene's germline CDR1 is SEHNR and CDR2 FQNEAQ (reference sequence). CDR3 length equals 14 residues.

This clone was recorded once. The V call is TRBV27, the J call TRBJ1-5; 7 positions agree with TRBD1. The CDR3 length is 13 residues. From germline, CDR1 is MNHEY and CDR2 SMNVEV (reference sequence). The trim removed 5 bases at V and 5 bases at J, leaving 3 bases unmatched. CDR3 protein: CASSPTGHQPQHF. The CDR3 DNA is TGTGCCAGCAGTCCGACAGGGCATCAGCCCCAGCATTTT.

Written as DNA, the CDR3 is TGTGCCAGCAGACCACGAGGACAGCCTCTCTCTAATGAAAAACTGTTTTTT. Amino acid sequence: CASRPRGQPLSNEKLFF. The chain links TRBV27 to TRBJ1-4; D perhaps matches TRBD1 (6 bases). This CDR3 is 17 amino acids long. Between the trimmed V and J ends, which lost 6 bases and 3 bases, there was a span of 20 bases. Per germline, CDR1 MNHEY and CDR2 SMNVEV (reference sequence).

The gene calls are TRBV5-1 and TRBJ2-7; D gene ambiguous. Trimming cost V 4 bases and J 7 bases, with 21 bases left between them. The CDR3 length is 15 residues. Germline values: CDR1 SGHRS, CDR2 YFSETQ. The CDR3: CASSPLAVGLLEQYF. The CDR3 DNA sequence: TGCGCCAGCAGCCCGCTGGCGGTAGGTTTGTTGGAGCAGTACTTC.

Here the CDR3 DNA reads TGCAGCGTTGAGGGAGGCACAGATACGCAGTATTTT. This sequence encodes CSVEGGTDTQYF. The chain joins TRBV29-1 to TRBJ2-3, with D tentatively TRBD2 (5 bases). The CDR3 is 12 residues long. The germline V gene has CDR1 SQVTM and CDR2 ANQGSEA. Trimming removed 3 bases at V and 1 base at J, with 5 bases between.

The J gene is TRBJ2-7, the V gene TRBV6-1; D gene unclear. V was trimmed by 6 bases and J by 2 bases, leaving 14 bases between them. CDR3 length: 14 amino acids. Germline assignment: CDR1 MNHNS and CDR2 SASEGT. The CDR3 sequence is CASRLALTAYEQYF. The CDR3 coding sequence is TGTGCCAGCAGGCTTGCACTCACTGCCTACGAGCAGTACTTC.

CDR3 sequence (DNA): TGCGCCAGCAAACTAGATCCCTACGAGCAGTACTTC. This codes for CASKLDPYEQYF. The rearrangement uses TRBV10-2 and TRBJ2-7; TRBD2 is a possible D gene (5 bases). V lost 7 bases and J lost 2, with 9 bases in between. The CDR3 loop spans 12 amino acids. Germline CDR1 is WSHSY and CDR2 is SAAADI.

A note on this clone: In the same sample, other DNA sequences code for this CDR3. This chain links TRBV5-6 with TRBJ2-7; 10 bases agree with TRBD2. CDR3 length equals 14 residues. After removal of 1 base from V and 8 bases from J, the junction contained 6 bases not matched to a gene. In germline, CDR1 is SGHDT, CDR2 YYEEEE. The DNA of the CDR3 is TGTGCCAGCAGCTTGCCCAGCGGGGGGGCCCAGCAGTACTTC. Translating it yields CASSLPSGGAQQYF.

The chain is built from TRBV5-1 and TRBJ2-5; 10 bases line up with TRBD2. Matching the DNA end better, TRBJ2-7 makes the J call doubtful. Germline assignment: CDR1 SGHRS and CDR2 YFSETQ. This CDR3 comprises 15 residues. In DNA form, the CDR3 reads TGCGCCAGCAGCATAGGACTAGCGGAGCACTACGAGCAGTACTTC. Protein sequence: CASSIGLAEHYEQYF.

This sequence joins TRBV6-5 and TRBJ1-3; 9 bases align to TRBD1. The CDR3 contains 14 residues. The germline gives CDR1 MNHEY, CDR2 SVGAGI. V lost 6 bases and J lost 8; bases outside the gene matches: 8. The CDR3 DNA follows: TGTGCCAGCAGCCCCCAGGACAGGGGAGACACCATATATTTT. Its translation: CASSPQDRGDTIYF.